These T cell receptor beta chains were read from a single sample in a study of blood T cells in healthy people across ages. A single record per CDR3 protein comes from TCRdb applying MiXCR to the 5' RACE reads. The sample contains about 930,000 distinct CDR3 sequences, 25% to 35% of which appear only once. This sample was also put to use in a study of T cells of mothers and their children.

What was sequenced was blood. The receptors come from a middle-aged woman in good health. Both conserved end residues are trimmed from each CDR3. The D gene is left open where the match is weak. Clone size, where shown, is once, few, many, or a class for clones that have expanded.

D gene | clone size | J gene | V gene | CDR3 protein
TRBD1 | . | TRBJ2-1 | TRBV3-1 | ASSRDRFEQF
. | many | TRBJ1-2 | TRBV20-1 | SARVAGTGYGYT
TRBD1 | . | TRBJ1-1 | TRBV28 | ASSSHRQGRGEAF
. | few | TRBJ2-2 | TRBV7-2 | ASSPWGSSNTGELF
. | . | TRBJ2-5 | TRBV28 | ASSLTRGRGQY
TRBD2 | many | TRBJ2-7 | TRBV25-1 | ASSVAGGFHEQY
. | . | TRBJ1-6 | TRBV5-1 | ASSLRGADSPLH
. | few | TRBJ1-1 | TRBV5-1 | ASSLGWGAEAF
TRBD2 | once | TRBJ2-2 | TRBV25-1 | ASSDTSVTNTGELF
. | many | TRBJ2-1 | TRBV10-3 | AISESMGANEQF
. | . | TRBJ1-6 | TRBV12-3/TRBV12-4 | ASSLSRGNSPLH
. | . | TRBJ2-7 | TRBV7-6 | ASSLHGGFQGEQY
TRBD1 | . | TRBJ2-1 | TRBV7-3 | ASSPGTGFSEQF
. | many | TRBJ1-2 | TRBV12-3/TRBV12-4 | ASSGGGGYT
. | many | TRBJ2-7 | TRBV5-6 | ASSVDPGLYEQY
TRBD1 | few | TRBJ1-4 | TRBV7-9 | ASSLGDRGLEANEKLF
TRBD1 | few | TRBJ2-4 | TRBV7-2 | ASSLGQGDIQY
. | few | TRBJ2-7 | TRBV14 | ASSQDYGGRYEQY
TRBD1 | many | TRBJ2-7 | TRBV12-3/TRBV12-4 | ASSPPPGQGAYEQY
TRBD1 | . | TRBJ1-2 | TRBV19 | ASSARDRVLKGYT
. | many | TRBJ2-7 | TRBV2 | ASGSDEQY
. | . | TRBJ2-6 | TRBV4-1 | ASSEARGRGANVLT
. | once | TRBJ2-1 | TRBV10-3 | AHGRTDQEIQF
TRBD2 | . | TRBJ2-2 | TRBV7-8 | ASSLAAGGAGELF
TRBD1 | few | TRBJ2-7 | TRBV10-2 | ASATGGIGNEQY
TRBD2 | . | TRBJ2-3 | TRBV28 | ASSLRVLAGDLSDTQY
TRBD2 | . | TRBJ2-3 | TRBV2 | ASSALAASTDTQY
TRBD2 | many | TRBJ2-3 | TRBV7-3 | ASSVRGKRGGTDTQY
TRBD2 | . | TRBJ2-3 | TRBV7-3 | ASSYTSGVSTDTQY
. | . | TRBJ2-7 | TRBV7-3 | GSSLGRSSYEQY
. | . | TRBJ2-5 | TRBV5-1 | ASSPGSKQETQY
. | . | TRBJ1-1 | TRBV9 | ASSARPNTEAF
. | many | TRBJ2-5 | TRBV24-1 | ATSDLGTPGETQY
TRBD2 | many | TRBJ2-5 | TRBV20-1 | SARDHASGGQTQY
TRBD2 | . | TRBJ2-1 | TRBV27 | ASAPGGGREQF
TRBD1 | . | TRBJ2-5 | TRBV4-2 | ASSQPTGGKGEAQY
. | many | TRBJ2-5 | TRBV14 | ASSHRGRETQY
. | many | TRBJ2-1 | TRBV3-1 | ASRKSQNNEQF
. | . | TRBJ2-2 | TRBV25-1 | ASRLEGGGNTGELF
. | . | TRBJ1-5 | TRBV30 | AWNLQGNQPQH
. | many | TRBJ2-7 | TRBV20-1 | SAPLEGYEQY
. | few | TRBJ2-5 | TRBV28 | ASSPVVVGETQY
. | . | TRBJ1-4 | TRBV4-2 | ASSQEAGWEEKLF
. | many | TRBJ2-5 | TRBV5-1 | ASSLTVGETQY
. | many | TRBJ2-5 | TRBV28 | ASSGLRGRAESGYETQY
. | . | TRBJ2-3 | TRBV20-1 | SARGARQFTDTQY
. | . | TRBJ2-7 | TRBV5-1 | ASSLVAGAGSYEQY
. | . | TRBJ1-1 | TRBV7-8 | ASSRVYTEAF
. | . | TRBJ2-3 | TRBV7-9 | ARRDSSTDTQY
. | few | TRBJ1-6 | TRBV9 | ASSVAVGGGRNSPLH
. | . | TRBJ1-4 | TRBV7-2 | ASSSSPSFPFNEKLF
. | few | TRBJ2-1 | TRBV6-5 | ASSYPGVETQF
. | . | TRBJ2-5 | TRBV3-1 | ASSQGEDGTKREKSY
. | . | TRBJ2-3 | TRBV29-1 | SVSLSTDTQY
. | . | TRBJ2-7 | TRBV19 | ASSISGEQY